The source of this T cell receptor (beta chain) is a study of blood T cell repertoires in COVID-19. The length of the CDR3 is 16 residues. Sequencing was performed with immunoSEQ multiplex PCR; in TCRdb, only in-frame clones are kept and a portion is missing. The repertoire includes about 98,000 clones, roughly 82% of them detected once, and roughly 4% sits in the top ten. Sequenced sample: peripheral blood. The chain joins TRBV21-1 to TRBJ2-2; TRBD1 is taken as the D call from the table, unchecked against the DNA. TRBV21-1 counts as a pseudogene. The receptor was derived from a human donor in a cohort sampled during active COVID-19. The CDR3 sequence: CASSKILQANTGELFF. Here the CDR3 DNA reads TGTGCCAGCAGCAAAATTTTACAGGCAAACACCGGGGAGCTGTTTTTT.